A selection of T cell receptor beta chains follows, all from one sample in a study of control samples from healthy donors and cancer patients. Method: immunoSEQ multiplex PCR; TCRdb's copy keeps in-frame clones and lacks some. The sample shows some 120,000 clones, 80% to 95% of them seen only once. Source material: blood. These receptors all stem from a man younger than 35 in good health. Each CDR3 is given with its conserved first and last residue. A D gene is named only where the DNA matches it firmly.

v_gene	d_gene	j_gene	CDR3aa
TRBV15	TRBD1	TRBJ1-1	CATSRLQTGTGNTEAFF
TRBV10-3	TRBD2	TRBJ2-6	CAIGRREGPGANVLTF
TRBV6-6	.	TRBJ1-1	CASTAGNTEAFF
TRBV29-1	TRBD1	TRBJ1-2	CSVDSGTGKDYGYTF
TRBV7-2	.	TRBJ1-2	CASSLGWGSRRFYGYTF
TRBV7-7	TRBD1	TRBJ2-7	CASSRGQGGEQYF
TRBV12-3/TRBV12-4	.	TRBJ1-6	CASSLQGRSPLHF
TRBV6-5	.	TRBJ2-2	CASSYEGHKNTGELFF
TRBV6-5	TRBD1	TRBJ2-4	CASRRQGSGNIQYF
TRBV29-1	TRBD1	TRBJ1-1	CSVDRGQGGNTEAFF
TRBV3-1/TRBV3-2	.	TRBJ1-1	CASSQVIRYDRTTEAFF